The clone carrying this T cell receptor (beta chain) has a single count. TCRdb's table, derived via immunoSEQ multiplex PCR, lists solely in-frame clones and lacks some. The table has roughly 220,000 clones, around 89% seen once. This specimen belongs to a study of blood T cell repertoires in COVID-19. The study recruited people aged about 18 to 89 years across around 24 US areas. This CDR3 spans 13 amino acids. V lost 7 bases to trimming and J lost 2 bases, with 9 bases between them. Germline V CDR1 and CDR2: MNHNY, SVGAGI (reference sequence). The V gene is TRBV6-6, the J gene TRBJ1-5; D gene ambiguous. The receptor's source is a woman aged 18-29 years in a cohort exposed to, infected with or recovered from COVID-19 (not recorded which). Sequenced sample: PBMCs or T cells enriched from blood (not recorded which). The CDR3 DNA sequence: TGTGCCAGCATCGGTACTCGCAATCAGCCCCAGCATTTT. Translated, it gives CASIGTRNQPQHF.